The rows below give T cell receptor beta chains drawn from one sample of a study of blood T cell repertoires in COVID-19. Sequencing was performed with immunoSEQ multiplex PCR; in TCRdb, only in-frame clones are kept and a portion is missing. The sample holds approximately 480,000 clones, roughly 87% seen once. Material for sequencing was PBMCs or T cells enriched from blood (not recorded which). The receptor source for this set is a woman aged 18-35 years who had recovered from COVID-19. Both conserved end residues are part of each CDR3. Each record gives: clone size, D gene, J gene, V gene, CDR3 DNA, CDR3 protein. The D gene is left open where the match is weak. The size entry is marked missing in some rows and otherwise reads once, few, many or a size class.

-	-	TRBJ2-5	TRBV30	TGTGCCTGGAGCCCTAATGGGGGCAGGGAGACCCAGTACTTC	CAWSPNGGRETQYF
-	-	TRBJ1-1	TRBV18	TGTGCCAGCTCCGTCGGCCGGGGGGACACTGAAGCTTTCTTT	CASSVGRGDTEAFF
-	TRBD1	TRBJ1-5	TRBV6-1	TGTGCCAGCAGTGTACTGGACAGGGTCGATTATAGCAATCAGCCCCAGCATTTT	CASSVLDRVDYSNQPQHF
-	TRBD1	TRBJ1-1	TRBV5-1	TGCGCCAGCAGCTTTATGAAGACAGGGTACCCAGCGAACACTGAAGCTTTCTTT	CASSFMKTGYPANTEAFF
-	-	TRBJ1-6	TRBV5-1	TGCGCCAGCAGCTCCAACCCGGGACACCAAGATCCACCCCTCCACTTT	CASSSNPGHQDPPLHF
-	-	TRBJ2-1	TRBV29-1	TGCAGCGTTGGAAACTACCCCTCCTACAATGAGCAGTTCTTC	CSVGNYPSYNEQFF
few	-	TRBJ1-1	TRBV24-1	TGTGCCACCAGGGGAGGGGCCCCGAACACTGAAGCTTTCTTT	CATRGGAPNTEAFF
-	-	TRBJ2-7	TRBV3-1/TRBV3-2	TGTGCCAGCAGCCAAGGGTACGAACAGGGCCACGAGCAGTACTTC	CASSQGYEQGHEQYF
-	TRBD2	TRBJ2-7	TRBV11-2	TGTGCCAGCAGCTACACTAGCGGGGCAGACTACGAGCAGTACTTC	CASSYTSGADYEQYF
-	-	TRBJ2-1	TRBV7-9	TGTGCCAGCAGCTTAGCGCTAGACAATGAGCAGTTCTTC	CASSLALDNEQFF
-	-	TRBJ2-7	TRBV4-2	TGTGCCAGCAGCCAAACGAGCTCCTACGAGCAGTACTTC	CASSQTSSYEQYF
-	TRBD2	TRBJ2-3	TRBV9	TGTGCCAGCAGCGCTGCGGGGGGGCCGAGTGGGACAGATACGCAGTATTTT	CASSAAGGPSGTDTQYF
once	-	TRBJ2-2	TRBV5-1	TGCGCCAGCAATCCTTCAGTAAACACCGGGGAGCTGTTTTTT	CASNPSVNTGELFF
-	TRBD1	TRBJ1-2	TRBV19	TGTGCCAGTAGTCCCCGGGACAGTCCAATCTATGGCTACACCTTC	CASSPRDSPIYGYTF
-	-	TRBJ2-7	TRBV3-1/TRBV3-2	TGTGCCAGCAGCCACCAACGGCCGGGTTCCTACGAGCAGTACTTC	CASSHQRPGSYEQYF
-	TRBD2	TRBJ2-1	TRBV5-5	TGTGCCAGCAGCGTACTAGCGGGGACAGCCAATGAGCAGTTCTTC	CASSVLAGTANEQFF
-	-	TRBJ1-5	TRBV4-1	TGCGCCAGCAGCCTCGGCAGGGGAGATCAGCCCCAGCATTTT	CASSLGRGDQPQHF
once	TRBD1	TRBJ2-1	TRBV5-1	TGCGCCAGCAGCTCGGACAGGAGCTCCTACAATGAGCAGTTCTTC	CASSSDRSSYNEQFF
-	-	TRBJ2-7	TRBV5-6	TGTGCCAGCAGCTTGCCCTCCACCAGCGAGCAGTACTTC	CASSLPSTSEQYF
-	-	TRBJ2-2	TRBV5-1	TGCGCCAGCAGCCCCTTGCGGGGTAACACCGGGGAGCTGTTTTTT	CASSPLRGNTGELFF
-	-	TRBJ2-2	TRBV3-1/TRBV3-2	TGTGCCAGCAGCTTAGGGGACTCCCTCACCGGGGAGCTGTTTTTT	CASSLGDSLTGELFF
-	-	TRBJ2-3	TRBV14	TGTGCCAGCAGCCCGAGAGGAGATACGCAGTATTTT	CASSPRGDTQYF
few	TRBD1	TRBJ1-3	TRBV6-9	TGTGCCAGCAGTTACCGGGACAGGGCTGGAAACACCATATATTTT	CASSYRDRAGNTIYF